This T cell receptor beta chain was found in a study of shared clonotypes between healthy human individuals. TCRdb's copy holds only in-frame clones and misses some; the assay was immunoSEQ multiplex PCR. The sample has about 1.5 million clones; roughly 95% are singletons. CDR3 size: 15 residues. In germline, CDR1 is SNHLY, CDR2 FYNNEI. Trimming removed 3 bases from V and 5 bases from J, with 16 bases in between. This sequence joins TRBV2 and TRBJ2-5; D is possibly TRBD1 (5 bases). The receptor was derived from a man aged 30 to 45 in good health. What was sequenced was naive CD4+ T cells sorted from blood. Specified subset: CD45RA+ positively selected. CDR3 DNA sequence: TGTGCCAGCAGTGACCCGCAGGGCCCTACTGAGACCCAGTACTTC. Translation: CASSDPQGPTETQYF.